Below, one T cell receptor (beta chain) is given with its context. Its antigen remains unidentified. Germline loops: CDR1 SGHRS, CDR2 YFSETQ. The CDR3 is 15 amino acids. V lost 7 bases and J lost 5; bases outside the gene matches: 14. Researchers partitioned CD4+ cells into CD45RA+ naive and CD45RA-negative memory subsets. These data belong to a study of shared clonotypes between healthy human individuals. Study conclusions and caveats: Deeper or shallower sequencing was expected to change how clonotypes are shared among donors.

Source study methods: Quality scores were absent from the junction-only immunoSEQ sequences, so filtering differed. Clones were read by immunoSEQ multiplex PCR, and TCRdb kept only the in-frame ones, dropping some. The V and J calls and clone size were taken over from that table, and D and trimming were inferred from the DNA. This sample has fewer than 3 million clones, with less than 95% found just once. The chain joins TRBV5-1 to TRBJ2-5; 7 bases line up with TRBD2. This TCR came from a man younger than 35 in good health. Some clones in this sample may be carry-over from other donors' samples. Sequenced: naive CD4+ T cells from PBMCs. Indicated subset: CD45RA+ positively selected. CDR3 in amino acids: CASGPPGSGFETQYF. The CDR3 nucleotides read TGCGCCAGCGGTCCCCCGGGTAGCGGGTTTGAGACCCAGTACTTC.